This is a list of T cell receptor beta chains from one sample in a study of breast tumors, draining lymph nodes, adjacent tissues. One entry per CDR3 protein, called by TCRdb with MiXCR from the multiplex PCR reads. The data contain a few hundred thousand distinct CDR3 sequences, under 35% of them singletons. The sample taken for sequencing was axillary lymph node tissue. The receptors derive from a female donor with breast cancer. Some clones in this sample may be carry-over from other donors' samples. Both conserved end residues are part of each CDR3. Fields, in order: V gene, J gene, D gene, clone size, CDR3 protein, CDR3 DNA. D genes are given only for firm matches. Only part of the rows carry a size: once, few, many, or a class if the clone is expanded.

>TRBV24-1|TRBJ1-6|TRBD1|many
CATSDLYRGNSPLHF
TGTGCCACCAGTGATTTGTACAGGGGGAATTCACCCCTCCACTTT
>TRBV2|TRBJ2-5|TRBD1|few
CASSQGAGMEETQYF
TGTGCCAGCAGTCAGGGGGCGGGTATGGAAGAGACCCAGTACTTC
>TRBV5-6|TRBJ2-7|.|once
CASSWETGLRDEQYF
TGTGCCAGCAGCTGGGAGACGGGCCTTCGGGACGAGCAGTACTTC
>TRBV6-5|TRBJ2-7|TRBD1|.
CASRTNRGNSYEQYF
TGTGCCAGCAGGACGAACAGGGGAAACTCCTACGAGCAGTACTTC
>TRBV24-1|TRBJ1-2|.|.
CATSARDGRSLYGYTF
TGTGCCACCAGTGCTAGAGACGGGCGCTCCCTCTATGGCTACACCTTC
>TRBV20-1|TRBJ2-7|TRBD2|many
CSARDVAGGNEQYF
TGCAGTGCTAGAGATGTAGCGGGAGGGAACGAGCAGTACTTC
>TRBV6-5|TRBJ1-2|TRBD1|many
CASSLRDSRSYTF
TGTGCCAGCAGCCTCCGGGACAGTCGAAGCTACACCTTC
>TRBV7-7|TRBJ2-5|.|many
CASSPTAGFGETQYF
TGTGCTAGCAGCCCAACGGCCGGGTTTGGAGAGACCCAGTACTTC
>TRBV4-2|TRBJ2-3|.|many
CASSQRGEGTDTQYF
TGTGCCAGCAGCCAAAGGGGGGAGGGCACAGATACGCAGTATTTT
>TRBV9|TRBJ2-1|.|many
CASSPAPNSYNEQFF
TGTGCCAGCAGCCCAGCCCCCAACTCCTACAATGAGCAGTTCTTC
>TRBV5-1|TRBJ1-2|.|many
CASSLGDYGYTF
TGCGCCAGCAGCCTGGGAGACTATGGCTACACCTTC
>TRBV20-1|TRBJ2-1|TRBD1|few
CSAPGTGASSNEQFF
TGCAGTGCCCCCGGGACAGGGGCGTCCTCCAATGAGCAGTTCTTC
>TRBV20-1|TRBJ1-5|.|.
CSANRVLNQPQHF
TGCAGTGCTAACCGGGTGCTCAATCAGCCCCAGCATTTT
>TRBV29-1|TRBJ2-3|.|.
CSVDVGEADTQYF
TGCAGCGTTGATGTGGGAGAGGCAGATACGCAGTATTTT
>TRBV19|TRBJ1-2|TRBD1|many
CASSPGQGMFVYGYTF
TGTGCCAGTAGCCCGGGACAGGGTATGTTTGTCTATGGCTACACCTTC
>TRBV24-1|TRBJ1-5|.|.
CATNGNQPQHF
TGTGCCACCAACGGCAATCAGCCCCAGCATTTT
>TRBV29-1|TRBJ2-1|.|.
CQQPLPGRFPSEQFF
TGCCAGCAGCCCCTTCCGGGGCGGTTTCCCTCAGAGCAGTTCTTC
>TRBV6-2/TRBV6-3|TRBJ1-1|.|.
CASSYALWGTEAFF
TGTGCCAGCAGTTACGCATTGTGGGGCACTGAAGCTTTCTTT
>TRBV24-1|TRBJ2-1|.|.
CATSDLGNEQFF
TGTGCCACCAGTGACCTGGGGAATGAGCAGTTCTTC
>TRBV6-6|TRBJ2-5|.|.
CASSHSRGQRPETQYF
TGTGCCAGCAGCCACTCGCGGGGACAGCGGCCAGAGACCCAGTACTTC
>TRBV15|TRBJ2-7|.|many
CATSRGTVLQGTYEQYF
TGTGCCACCAGCAGAGGGACAGTACTCCAGGGTACTTACGAGCAGTACTTC
>TRBV5-1|TRBJ1-6|.|.
CACSLIQGNSPLHF
TGTGCCTGCAGCTTGATCCAGGGGAATTCCCCCCTCCACTTT
>TRBV18|TRBJ2-1|.|many
CASSPPGQGEQFF
TGTGCCAGCTCACCACCGGGCCAGGGAGAGCAGTTCTTC
>TRBV7-2|TRBJ1-2|.|once
CASSLSGPYGYTF
TGTGCCAGCAGCTTGTCAGGCCCCTATGGCTACACCTTC
>TRBV2|TRBJ1-4|.|.
CASSEKLFF
TGTGCCAGCAGTGAAAAACTGTTTTTT
>TRBV29-1|TRBJ2-3|.|once
CSVEDHRARGATSTDTQYF
TGCAGCGTTGAAGATCATAGGGCTAGAGGTGCCACTAGCACAGATACGCAGTATTTT
>TRBV28|TRBJ1-5|.|.
CASSLGSPSNQPQHF
TGTGCCAGCAGTTTGGGGTCTCCTAGCAATCAGCCCCAGCATTTT
>TRBV7-9|TRBJ2-3|TRBD2|.
CASIPHGERETNDEQYF
TGTGCCAGTATACCCCACGGGGAGCGGGAGACCAACGATGAGCAGTATTTT
>TRBV7-6|TRBJ2-2|TRBD1|many
CASSLGGQGLAGELFF
TGTGCCAGCAGCTTAGGGGGACAGGGTCTAGCCGGGGAGCTGTTTTTT
>TRBV2|TRBJ2-2|.|many
CASNPGEEAGELFF
TGTGCCAGCAACCCAGGGGAAGAGGCCGGGGAGCTGTTTTTT
>TRBV4-2|TRBJ1-1|.|few
CASSQERNTEAFF
TGTGCCAGCAGCCAAGAACGGAACACTGAAGCTTTCTTT
>TRBV20-1|TRBJ1-5|.|.
CSASGLAGDGEQYFGPVPQHF
.
>TRBV4-1|TRBJ2-2|.|few
CASSQNTLGDANTGELFF
TGCGCCAGCAGCCAAAATACTTTAGGGGACGCGAACACCGGGGAGCTGTTTTTT
>TRBV7-2|TRBJ2-1|.|many
CASTSWGSYNEQFF
TGTGCCAGCACCTCTTGGGGAAGCTACAATGAGCAGTTCTTC